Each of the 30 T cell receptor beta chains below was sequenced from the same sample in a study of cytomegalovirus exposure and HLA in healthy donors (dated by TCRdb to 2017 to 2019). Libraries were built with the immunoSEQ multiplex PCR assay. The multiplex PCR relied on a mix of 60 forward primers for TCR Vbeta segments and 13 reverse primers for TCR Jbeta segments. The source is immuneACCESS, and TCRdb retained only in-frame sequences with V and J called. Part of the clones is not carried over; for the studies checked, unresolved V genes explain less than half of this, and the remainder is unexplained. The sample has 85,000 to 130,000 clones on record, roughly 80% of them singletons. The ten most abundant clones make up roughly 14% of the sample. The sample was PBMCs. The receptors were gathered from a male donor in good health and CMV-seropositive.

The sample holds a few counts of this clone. CDR3: CASSAVRSGANVLTF. The CDR3 DNA reads as TGTGCCAGCAGCGCCGTGAGGTCTGGGGCCAACGTCCTGACTTTC. This chain joins TRBV11-2 and TRBJ2-6, with D unclear. V was trimmed by 5 bases and J by 1 base, leaving 9 bases between them. The CDR3 totals 15 residues. Per germline, CDR1 SGHAT and CDR2 FQNNGV.

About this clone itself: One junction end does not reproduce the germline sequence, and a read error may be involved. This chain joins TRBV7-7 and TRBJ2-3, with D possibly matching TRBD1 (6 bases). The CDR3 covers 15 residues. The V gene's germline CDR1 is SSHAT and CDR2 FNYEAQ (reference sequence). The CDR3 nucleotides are TGTGCTAGCAGCTTAGGTCAGGGGCAGCCAGATACGCAGTATTTT. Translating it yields CASSLGQGQPDTQYF.

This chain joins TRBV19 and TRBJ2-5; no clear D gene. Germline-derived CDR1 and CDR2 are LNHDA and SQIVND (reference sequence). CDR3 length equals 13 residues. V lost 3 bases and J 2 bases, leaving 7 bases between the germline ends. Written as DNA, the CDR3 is TGTGCCAGTAGTATTGCCAGACAAGAGACCCAGTACTTC. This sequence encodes CASSIARQETQYF.

CDR3 DNA: TGTGCCAGCAGCATGGACAGGGGGCGCCGAACGAACACTGAAGCTTTCTTT. Residues: CASSMDRGRRTNTEAFF. This sequence joins TRBV11-2 and TRBJ1-1; 11 nucleotides agree with TRBD1. Losses at the gene ends were 5 bases for V and 1 base for J; bases not matched to a gene: 9. Germline V gives CDR1 SGHAT, CDR2 FQNNGV. The CDR3 has 17 amino acids. Filled out from reference TRBV11-2 and TRBJ1-1, the complete variable domain reads EAGVAQSPRYKIIEKRQSVAFWCNPISGHATLYWYQQILGQGPKLLIQFQNNGVVDDSQLPKDRFSAERLKGVDSTLKIQPAKLEDSAVYLCASSMDRGRRTNTEAFFGQGTRLTVV.

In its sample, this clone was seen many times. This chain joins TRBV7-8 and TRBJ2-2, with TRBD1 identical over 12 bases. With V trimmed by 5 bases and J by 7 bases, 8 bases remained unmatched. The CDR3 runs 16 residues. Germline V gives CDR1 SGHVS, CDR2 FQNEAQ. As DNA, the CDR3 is TGTGCCAGCAGCCAGGGACAGGGGGCTTTGGGCGGGGAGCTGTTTTTT. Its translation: CASSQGQGALGGELFF.

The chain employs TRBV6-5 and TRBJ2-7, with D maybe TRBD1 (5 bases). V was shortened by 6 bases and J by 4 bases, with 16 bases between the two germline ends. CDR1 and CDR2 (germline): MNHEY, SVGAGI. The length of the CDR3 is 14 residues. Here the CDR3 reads CASSYSRAPYEQYF. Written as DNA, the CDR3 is TGTGCCAGCAGCTATAGCAGGGCCCCTTACGAGCAGTACTTC.

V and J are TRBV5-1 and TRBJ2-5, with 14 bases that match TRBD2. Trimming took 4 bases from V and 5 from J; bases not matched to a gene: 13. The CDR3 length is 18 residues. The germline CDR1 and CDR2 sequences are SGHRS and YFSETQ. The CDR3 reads CASSQLSGLAGGTETQYF. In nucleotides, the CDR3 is TGCGCCAGCAGCCAACTAAGCGGACTAGCGGGGGGTACGGAGACCCAGTACTTC.

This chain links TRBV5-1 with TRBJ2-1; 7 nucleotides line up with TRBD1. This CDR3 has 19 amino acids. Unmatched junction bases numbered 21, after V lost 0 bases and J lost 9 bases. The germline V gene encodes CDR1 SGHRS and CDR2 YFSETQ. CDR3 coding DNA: TGCGCCAGCAGCTTGGCGCCCCCGAGTGCGACAGGGTCGCTCCCTGAGCAGTTCTTC. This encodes CASSLAPPSATGSLPEQFF.

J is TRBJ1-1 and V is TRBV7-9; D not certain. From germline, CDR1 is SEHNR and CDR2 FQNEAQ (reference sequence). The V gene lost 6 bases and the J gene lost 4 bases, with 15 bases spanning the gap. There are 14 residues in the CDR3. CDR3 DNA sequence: TGTGCCAGCAGACCCTTGGAGGGAGGCACTGAAGCTTTCTTT. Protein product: CASRPLEGGTEAFF.

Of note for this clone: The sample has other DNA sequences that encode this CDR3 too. CDR3 bases: TGTGCCAGCAGACTAAACTATGGCTACACCTTC. Its translation is CASRLNYGYTF. The chain combines TRBV28 with TRBJ1-2; D gene unclear. The V gene lost 6 bases and the J gene lost 2 bases, with 4 bases spanning the gap. The germline gives CDR1 MDHEN, CDR2 SYDVKM. The CDR3 consists of 11 residues.

The chain's CDR3 is CASSPEGGPYEQYF. In nucleotides, the CDR3 is TGTGCCAGCAGCCCCGAAGGGGGCCCATACGAGCAGTACTTC. V and J are TRBV7-2 and TRBJ2-7, with 7 bases matching TRBD1. The CDR3 consists of 14 residues. Trimming at V came to 5 bases and at J to 4 bases, leaving 8 bases not matched to a gene. Germline CDR1 and CDR2: SGHTA and FQGNSA.

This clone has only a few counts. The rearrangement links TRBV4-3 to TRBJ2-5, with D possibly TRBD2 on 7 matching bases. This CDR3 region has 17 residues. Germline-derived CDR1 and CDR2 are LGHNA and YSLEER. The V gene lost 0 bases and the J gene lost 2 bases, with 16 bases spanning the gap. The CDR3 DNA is TGCGCCAGCAGCCAAGATTGGGGGGGCGGAGGGCAAGAGACCCAGTACTTC. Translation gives CASSQDWGGGGQETQYF.

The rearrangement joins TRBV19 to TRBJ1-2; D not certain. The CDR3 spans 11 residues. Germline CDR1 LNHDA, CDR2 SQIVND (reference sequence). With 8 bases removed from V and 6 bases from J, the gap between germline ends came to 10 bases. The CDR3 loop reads CASFGEDGYTF. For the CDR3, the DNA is TGTGCCAGTTTCGGGGAAGATGGCTACACCTTC.

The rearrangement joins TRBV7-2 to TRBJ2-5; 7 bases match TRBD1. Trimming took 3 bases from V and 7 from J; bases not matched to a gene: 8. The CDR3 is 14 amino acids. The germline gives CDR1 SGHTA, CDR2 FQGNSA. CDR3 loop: CASSLGQRLVTQYF. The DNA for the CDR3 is TGTGCCAGCAGCTTGGGACAGCGATTGGTGACCCAGTACTTC.

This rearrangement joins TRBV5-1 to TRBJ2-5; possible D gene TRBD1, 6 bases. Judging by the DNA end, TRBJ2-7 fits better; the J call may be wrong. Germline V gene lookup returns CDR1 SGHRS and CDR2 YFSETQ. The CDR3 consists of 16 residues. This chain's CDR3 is CASSFGNRQVSYEQYF. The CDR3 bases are TGCGCCAGCAGCTTCGGGAACCGACAGGTCTCCTACGAGCAGTACTTC.

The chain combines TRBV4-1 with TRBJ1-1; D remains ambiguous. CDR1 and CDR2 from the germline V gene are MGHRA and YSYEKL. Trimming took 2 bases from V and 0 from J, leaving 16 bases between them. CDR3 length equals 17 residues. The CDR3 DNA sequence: TGCGCCAGCAGCCAACAGAGGGTTTTGGGGATGAACACTGAAGCTTTCTTT. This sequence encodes CASSQQRVLGMNTEAFF.

Here the CDR3 DNA reads TGCGCCAGCAGCTTGGGACTAGTAGTAAACGGGGAGCTGTTTTTT. Its protein is CASSLGLVVNGELFF. The genes are TRBV5-1 and TRBJ2-2; weak D call: TRBD2 (6 bases). The CDR3 runs to 15 residues. Per the germline V gene, CDR1 is SGHRS and CDR2 is YFSETQ. V was clipped by 0 bases and J by 7 bases, with 13 bases between them. The full variable domain, its missing parts supplied by reference TRBV5-1 and TRBJ2-2, is KAGVTQTPRYLIKTRGQQVTLSCSPISGHRSVSWYQQTPGQGLQFLFEYFSETQRNKGNFPGRFSGRQFSNSRSEMNVSTLELGDSALYLCASSLGLVVNGELFFGEGSRLTVL.

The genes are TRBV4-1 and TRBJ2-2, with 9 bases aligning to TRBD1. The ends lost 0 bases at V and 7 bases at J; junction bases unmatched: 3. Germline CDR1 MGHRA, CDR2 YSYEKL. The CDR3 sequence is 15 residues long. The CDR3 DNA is TGCGCCAGCAGCCAAGAGACAGGGGGGAGCGGGGAGCTGTTTTTT. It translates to CASSQETGGSGELFF.

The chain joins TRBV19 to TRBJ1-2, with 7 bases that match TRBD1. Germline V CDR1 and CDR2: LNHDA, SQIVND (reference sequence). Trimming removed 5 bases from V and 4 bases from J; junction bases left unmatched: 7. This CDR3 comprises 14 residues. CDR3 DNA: TGTGCCAGTAGTGTCCCGACAGGGTTCTATGGCTACACCTTC. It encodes CASSVPTGFYGYTF. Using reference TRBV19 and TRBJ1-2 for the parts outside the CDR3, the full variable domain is DGGITQSPKYLFRKEGQNVTLSCEQNLNHDAMYWYRQDPGQGLRLIYYSQIVNDFQKGDIAEGYSVSREKKESFPLTVTSAQKNPTAFYLCASSVPTGFYGYTFGSGTRLTVV.

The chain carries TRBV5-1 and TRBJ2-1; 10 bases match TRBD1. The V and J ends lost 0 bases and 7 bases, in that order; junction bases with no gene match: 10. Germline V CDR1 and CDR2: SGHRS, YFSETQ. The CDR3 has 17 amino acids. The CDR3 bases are TGCGCCAGCAGCTTGGCAACCGGGACAGGGGTTACTAATGAGCAGTTCTTC. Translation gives CASSLATGTGVTNEQFF.

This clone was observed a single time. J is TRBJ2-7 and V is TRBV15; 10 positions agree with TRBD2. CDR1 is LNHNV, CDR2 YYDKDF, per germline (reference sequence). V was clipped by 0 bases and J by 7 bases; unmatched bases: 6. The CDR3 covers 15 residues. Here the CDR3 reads CATSRDVAGGREQYF. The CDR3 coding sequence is TGTGCCACCAGCAGAGACGTAGCGGGGGGAAGAGAGCAGTACTTC.

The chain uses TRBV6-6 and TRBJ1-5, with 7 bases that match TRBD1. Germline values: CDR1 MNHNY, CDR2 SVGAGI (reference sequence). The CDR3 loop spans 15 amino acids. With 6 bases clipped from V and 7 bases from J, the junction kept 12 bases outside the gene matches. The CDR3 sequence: CASSPQGSFGQPQHF. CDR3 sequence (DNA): TGTGCCAGCAGCCCACAGGGGTCGTTTGGACAGCCCCAGCATTTT.

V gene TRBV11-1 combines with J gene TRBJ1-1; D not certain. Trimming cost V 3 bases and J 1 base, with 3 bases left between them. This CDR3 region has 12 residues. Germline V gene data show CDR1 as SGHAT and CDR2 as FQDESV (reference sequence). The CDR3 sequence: CASSFRNTEAFF. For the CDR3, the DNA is TGTGCCAGCAGCTTTAGGAACACTGAAGCTTTCTTT.

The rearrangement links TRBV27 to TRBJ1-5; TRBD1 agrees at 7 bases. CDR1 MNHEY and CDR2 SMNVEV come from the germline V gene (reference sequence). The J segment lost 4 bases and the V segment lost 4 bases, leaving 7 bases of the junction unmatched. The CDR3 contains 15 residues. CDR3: CASSSDRAINQPQHF. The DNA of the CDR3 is TGTGCCAGCAGTTCCGACAGGGCGATTAATCAGCCCCAGCATTTT.

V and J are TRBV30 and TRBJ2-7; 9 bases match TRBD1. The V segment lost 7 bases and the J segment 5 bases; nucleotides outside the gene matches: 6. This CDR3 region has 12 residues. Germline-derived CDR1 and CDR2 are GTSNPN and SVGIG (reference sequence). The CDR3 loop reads CAFNRGRHEQYF. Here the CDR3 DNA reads TGTGCCTTCAACAGGGGGCGCCACGAGCAGTACTTC.

CDR3 sequence reads: CASSQDEGTRGRTDTQYF. CDR3 DNA: TGCGCCAGCAGCCAAGATGAGGGAACGCGGGGCCGCACAGATACGCAGTATTTT. V is TRBV4-3 and J is TRBJ2-3; a weak D match, TRBD2 (6 bases). Trimming cost V 0 bases and J 1 base, with 17 bases left between them. This CDR3 has 18 amino acids. Looked up from germline, CDR1 is LGHNA and CDR2 is YSLEER.

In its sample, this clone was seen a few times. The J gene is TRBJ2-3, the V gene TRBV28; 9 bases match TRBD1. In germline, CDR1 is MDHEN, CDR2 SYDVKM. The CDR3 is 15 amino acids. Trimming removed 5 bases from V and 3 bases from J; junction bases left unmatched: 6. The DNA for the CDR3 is TGTGCCAGCAGTCCGGTGGACAGGGGAACAGATACGCAGTATTTT. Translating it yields CASSPVDRGTDTQYF.

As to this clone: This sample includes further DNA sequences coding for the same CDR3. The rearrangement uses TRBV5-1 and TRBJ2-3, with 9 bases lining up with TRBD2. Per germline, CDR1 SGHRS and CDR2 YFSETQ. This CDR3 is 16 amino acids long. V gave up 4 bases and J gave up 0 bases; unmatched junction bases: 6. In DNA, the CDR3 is TGCGCCAGCAGCCCCGGACTAGCGATAAGCACAGATACGCAGTATTTT. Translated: CASSPGLAISTDTQYF.

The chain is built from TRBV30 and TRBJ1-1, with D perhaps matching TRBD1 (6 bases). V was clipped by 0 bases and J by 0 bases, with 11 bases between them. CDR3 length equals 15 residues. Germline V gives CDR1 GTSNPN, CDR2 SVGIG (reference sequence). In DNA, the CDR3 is TGTGCCTGGAGTGTACCAGGGGTATTGAACACTGAAGCTTTCTTT. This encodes CAWSVPGVLNTEAFF.

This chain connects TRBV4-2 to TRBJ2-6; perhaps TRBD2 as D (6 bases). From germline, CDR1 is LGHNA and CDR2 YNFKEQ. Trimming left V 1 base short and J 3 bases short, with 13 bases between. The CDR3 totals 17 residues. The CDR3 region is CASSQASSGGGANVLTF. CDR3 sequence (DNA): TGTGCCAGCAGCCAAGCGTCATCCGGGGGTGGGGCCAACGTCCTGACTTTC.